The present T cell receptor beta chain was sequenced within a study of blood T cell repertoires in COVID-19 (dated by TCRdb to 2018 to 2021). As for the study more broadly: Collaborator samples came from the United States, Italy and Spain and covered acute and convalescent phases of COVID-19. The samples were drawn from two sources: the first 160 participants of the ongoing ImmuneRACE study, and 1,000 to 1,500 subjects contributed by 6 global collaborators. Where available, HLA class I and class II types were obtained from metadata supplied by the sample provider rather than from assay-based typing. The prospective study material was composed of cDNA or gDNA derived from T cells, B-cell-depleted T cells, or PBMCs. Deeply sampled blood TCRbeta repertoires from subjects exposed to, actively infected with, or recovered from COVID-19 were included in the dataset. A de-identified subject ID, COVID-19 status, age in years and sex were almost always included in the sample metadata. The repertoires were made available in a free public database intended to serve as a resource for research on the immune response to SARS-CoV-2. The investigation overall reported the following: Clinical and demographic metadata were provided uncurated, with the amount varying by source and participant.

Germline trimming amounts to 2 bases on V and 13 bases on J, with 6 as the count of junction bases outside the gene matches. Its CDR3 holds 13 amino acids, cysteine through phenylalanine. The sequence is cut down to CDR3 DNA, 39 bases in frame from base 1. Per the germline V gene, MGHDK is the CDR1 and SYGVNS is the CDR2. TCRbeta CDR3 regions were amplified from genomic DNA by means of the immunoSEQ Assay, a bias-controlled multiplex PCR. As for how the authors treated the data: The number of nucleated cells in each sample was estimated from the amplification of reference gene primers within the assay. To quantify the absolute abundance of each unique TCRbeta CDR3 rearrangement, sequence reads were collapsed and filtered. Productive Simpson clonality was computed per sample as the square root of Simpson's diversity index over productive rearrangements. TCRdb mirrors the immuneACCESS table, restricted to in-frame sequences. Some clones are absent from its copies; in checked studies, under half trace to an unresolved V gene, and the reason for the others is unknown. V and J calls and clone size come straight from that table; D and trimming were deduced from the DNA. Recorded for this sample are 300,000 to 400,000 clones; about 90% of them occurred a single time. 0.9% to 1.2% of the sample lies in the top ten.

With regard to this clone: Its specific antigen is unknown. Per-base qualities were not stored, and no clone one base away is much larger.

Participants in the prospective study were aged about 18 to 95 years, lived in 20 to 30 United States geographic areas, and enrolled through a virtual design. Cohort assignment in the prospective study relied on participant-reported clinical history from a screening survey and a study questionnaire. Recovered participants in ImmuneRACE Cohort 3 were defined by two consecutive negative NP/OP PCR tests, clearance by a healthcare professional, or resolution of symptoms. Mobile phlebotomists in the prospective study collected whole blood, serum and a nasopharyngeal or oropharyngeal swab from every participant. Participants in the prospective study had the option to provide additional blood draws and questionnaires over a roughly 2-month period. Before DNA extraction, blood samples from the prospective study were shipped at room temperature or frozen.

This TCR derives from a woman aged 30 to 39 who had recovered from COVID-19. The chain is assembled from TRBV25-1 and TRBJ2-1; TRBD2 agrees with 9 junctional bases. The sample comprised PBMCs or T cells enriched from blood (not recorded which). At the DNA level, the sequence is TGTGCCAGCAGTGAAGCGGGGGGGTTACTCCAGTTCTTC. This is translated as CASSEAGGLLQFF.